These 12 T cell receptor beta chains came from one sample sequenced in a study of T cell changes during pregnancy in multiple sclerosis. TCRdb's copy holds only in-frame clones and misses some; the assay was immunoSEQ multiplex PCR. Of about 70,000 clones listed, over 85% are singletons. The specimen was peripheral blood, collected in the third trimester of pregnancy. Receptors originate from a female donor with multiple sclerosis, enrolled in a pregnancy study.

This clone was recorded only once. The DNA for the CDR3 is TGCGCCAGCAGCCAAGCCCCCCGAGACAGGGGGTCCAAGGAGACCCAGTACTTC. It encodes CASSQAPRDRGSKETQYF. V usage is TRBV4-1 and J usage is TRBJ2-5; TRBD1 agrees at 9 bases. The CDR3 is 18 amino acids. From germline, CDR1 is MGHRA and CDR2 YSYEKL. V lost 1 base to trimming and J lost 5 bases; unmatched junction nucleotides: 14.

The chain joins TRBV9 to TRBJ1-4, with TRBD1 identical over 8 bases. Germline CDR1 is SGDLS and CDR2 is YYNGEE. The CDR3 runs 14 residues. The ends lost 3 bases at V and 8 bases at J; junction bases unmatched: 6. The CDR3 bases are TGTGCCAGCAGCGGACAGGGGTGGGGCGAAAAACTGTTTTTT. This sequence encodes CASSGQGWGEKLFF.

This chain joins TRBV7-2 and TRBJ2-3, with 10 bases lining up with TRBD1. Germline V CDR1 and CDR2: SGHTA, FQGNSA. CDR3 length: 15 amino acids. V lost 5 bases to trimming and J lost 5 bases; unmatched junction nucleotides: 7. The CDR3 region has the DNA TGTGCCAGCAGCCCCGGGACAGGGGATGGAGATACGCAGTATTTT. This gives the protein CASSPGTGDGDTQYF.

The chain carries TRBV19 and TRBJ1-1; 8 bases fit TRBD1. The CDR3 covers 15 residues. Germline CDR1 and CDR2: LNHDA and SQIVND (reference sequence). V lost 6 bases, J lost 1 base, and 7 bases stayed unmatched. CDR3: CASRRQGLPNTEAFF. DNA for the CDR3: TGTGCCAGTAGAAGACAGGGGCTTCCGAACACTGAAGCTTTCTTT.

This sequence joins TRBV7-8 and TRBJ1-5, with D perhaps matching TRBD1 (5 bases). The ends were cut back, 1 base at V and 4 bases at J, with 11 bases in the middle. The germline V gene has CDR1 SGHVS and CDR2 FQNEAQ. The CDR3 spans 15 residues. The CDR3 nucleotides are TGTGCCAGCAGCTTAGAGGGACTGTCTAATCAGCCCCAGCATTTT. This translates into CASSLEGLSNQPQHF.

This rearrangement joins TRBV4-1 to TRBJ2-5, with a tentative D call TRBD2 (7 bases). There are 14 residues in the CDR3. The germline gives CDR1 MGHRA, CDR2 YSYEKL. The V end was cut by 2 bases, the J end by 5 bases, with 12 bases between. In DNA form, the CDR3 reads TGCGCCAGCAGCCAAAAGGGGGGGGAGGAGACCCAGTACTTC. Protein sequence: CASSQKGGEETQYF.

This chain uses TRBV28 with TRBJ2-1; D might be TRBD1 (5 bases). Looked up from germline, CDR1 is MDHEN and CDR2 is SYDVKM. CDR3 length equals 15 residues. The V and J ends lost 7 bases and 9 bases respectively, with 22 bases between them. CDR3 amino acids: CASTQGYREFSEQFF. In DNA form, the CDR3 reads TGTGCCAGCACCCAGGGTTACCGTGAGTTCAGTGAGCAGTTCTTC.

The genes are TRBV6-5 and TRBJ1-4; TRBD1 might be the D (6 bases). Deletions cut 2 bases from V and 0 bases from J, with 7 bases between. The CDR3 consists of 15 residues. Germline assignment: CDR1 MNHEY and CDR2 SVGAGI. The CDR3 DNA follows: TGTGCCAGCAGTTACGGGGGCACAACTAATGAAAAACTGTTTTTT. It specifies CASSYGGTTNEKLFF.

This chain uses TRBV6-1 with TRBJ1-4; D is uncertain. Germline-derived CDR1 and CDR2 are MNHNS and SASEGT. The CDR3 length is 14 residues. The V and J ends lost 4 bases and 0 bases respectively, with 6 bases between them. The CDR3 DNA is TGTGCCAGCAGTGCTACAGCAACTAATGAAAAACTGTTTTTT. Translation gives CASSATATNEKLFF.

The chain recombines TRBV4-3 with TRBJ1-1; tentative D call: TRBD1 (5 bases). In germline, CDR1 is LGHNA, CDR2 YSLEER. This CDR3 has 18 amino acids. V was shortened by 1 base and J by 6 bases, with 24 bases between the two germline ends. The DNA of the CDR3 is TGCGCCAGCAGCCAAGGTCGTGCGGGGGTAGGCCGCCGGGCTGAAGCTTTCTTT. Its translation: CASSQGRAGVGRRAEAFF.

This chain connects TRBV5-6 to TRBJ2-3; the match to TRBD1 covers 12 bases. This CDR3 contains 15 residues. The V segment lost 3 bases and the J segment 6 bases; nucleotides outside the gene matches: 5. The germline V gene has CDR1 SGHDT and CDR2 YYEEEE. CDR3 sequence reads: CASSWGTGGRDTQYF. Written as DNA, the CDR3 is TGTGCCAGCAGCTGGGGGACAGGGGGCAGGGATACGCAGTATTTT.

The chain links TRBV30 to TRBJ2-3, with no clear D. The CDR3 runs 15 residues. V dropped 0 bases and J dropped 0 bases, with 10 bases sitting between them. Germline CDR1 is GTSNPN and CDR2 is SVGIG (reference sequence). The CDR3 DNA reads as TGTGCCTGGAGTGTAAGACTTAGTAGCACAGATACGCAGTATTTT. Amino acid sequence: CAWSVRLSSTDTQYF.